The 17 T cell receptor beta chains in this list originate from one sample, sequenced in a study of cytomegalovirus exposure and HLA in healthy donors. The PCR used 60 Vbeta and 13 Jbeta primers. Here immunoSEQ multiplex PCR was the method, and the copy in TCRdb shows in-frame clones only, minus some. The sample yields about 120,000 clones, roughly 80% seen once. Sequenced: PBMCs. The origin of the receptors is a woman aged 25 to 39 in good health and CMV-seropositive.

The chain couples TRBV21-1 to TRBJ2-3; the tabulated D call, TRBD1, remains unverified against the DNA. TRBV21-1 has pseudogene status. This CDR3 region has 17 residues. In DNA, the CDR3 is TGTGCCAGCAGCAACAGACCGGGACAGGACGTAATGGATACGCAGTATTTT. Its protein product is CASSNRPGQDVMDTQYF.

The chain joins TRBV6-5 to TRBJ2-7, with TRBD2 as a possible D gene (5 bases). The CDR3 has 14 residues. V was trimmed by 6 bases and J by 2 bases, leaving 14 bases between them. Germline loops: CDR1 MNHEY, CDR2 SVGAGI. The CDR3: CASRVPGNTYEQYF. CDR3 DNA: TGTGCCAGCAGAGTACCCGGGAATACCTACGAGCAGTACTTC.

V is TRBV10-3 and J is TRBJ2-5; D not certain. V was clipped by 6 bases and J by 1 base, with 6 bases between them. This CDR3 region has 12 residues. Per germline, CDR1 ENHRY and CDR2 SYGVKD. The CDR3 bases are TGTGCCATCAGAGACACCCAAGAGACCCAGTACTTC. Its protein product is CAIRDTQETQYF.

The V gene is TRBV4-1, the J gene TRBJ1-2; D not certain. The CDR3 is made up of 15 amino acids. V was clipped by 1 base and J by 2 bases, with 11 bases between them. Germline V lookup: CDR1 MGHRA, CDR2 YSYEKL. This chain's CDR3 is CASSQAPKLNYGYTF. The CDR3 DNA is TGCGCCAGCAGCCAAGCTCCAAAACTGAACTATGGCTACACCTTC.

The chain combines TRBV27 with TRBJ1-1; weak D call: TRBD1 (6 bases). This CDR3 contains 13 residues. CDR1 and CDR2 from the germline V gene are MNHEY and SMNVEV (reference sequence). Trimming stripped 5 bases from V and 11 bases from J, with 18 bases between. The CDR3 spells CASSLKTGYDAFF. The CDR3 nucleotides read TGTGCCAGCAGTCTAAAGACAGGTTACGACGCTTTCTTT.

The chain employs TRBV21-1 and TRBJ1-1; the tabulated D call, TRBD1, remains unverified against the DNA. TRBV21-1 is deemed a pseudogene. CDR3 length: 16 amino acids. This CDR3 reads CASSKGFVRGIAEAFF. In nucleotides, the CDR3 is TGTGCCAGCAGCAAAGGTTTTGTCAGGGGAATCGCTGAAGCTTTCTTT.

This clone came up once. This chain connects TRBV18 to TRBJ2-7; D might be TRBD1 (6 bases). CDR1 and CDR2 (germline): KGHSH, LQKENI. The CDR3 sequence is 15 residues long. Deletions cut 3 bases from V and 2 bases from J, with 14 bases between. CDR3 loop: CASSPEGGLAYEQYF. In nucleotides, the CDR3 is TGTGCCAGCTCACCGGAAGGGGGTCTAGCCTACGAGCAGTACTTC.

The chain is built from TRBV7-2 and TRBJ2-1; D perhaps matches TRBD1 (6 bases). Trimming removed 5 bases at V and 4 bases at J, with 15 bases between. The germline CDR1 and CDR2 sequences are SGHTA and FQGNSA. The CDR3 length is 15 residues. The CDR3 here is CASSPWTDPYNEQFF. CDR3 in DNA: TGTGCCAGCAGCCCGTGGACAGACCCATACAATGAGCAGTTCTTC. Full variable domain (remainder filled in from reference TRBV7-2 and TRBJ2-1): GAGVSQSPSNKVTEKGKDVELRCDPISGHTALYWYRQSLGQGLEFLIYFQGNSAPDKSGLPSDRFSAERTGGSVSTLTIQRTQQEDSAVYLCASSPWTDPYNEQFFGPGTRLTVL.

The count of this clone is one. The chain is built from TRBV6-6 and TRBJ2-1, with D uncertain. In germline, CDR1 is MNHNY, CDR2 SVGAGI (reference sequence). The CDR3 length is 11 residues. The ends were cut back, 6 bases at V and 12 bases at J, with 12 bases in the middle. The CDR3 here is CASSINMVQFF. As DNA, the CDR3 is TGTGCCAGCAGCATCAACATGGTGCAGTTCTTC.

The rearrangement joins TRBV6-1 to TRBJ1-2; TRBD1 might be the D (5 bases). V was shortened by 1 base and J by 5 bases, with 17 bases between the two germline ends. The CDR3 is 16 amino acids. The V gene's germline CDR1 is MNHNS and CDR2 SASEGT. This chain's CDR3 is CASSEVAGGAAYGYTF. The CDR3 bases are TGTGCCAGCAGTGAAGTGGCCGGGGGAGCCGCTTATGGCTACACCTTC.

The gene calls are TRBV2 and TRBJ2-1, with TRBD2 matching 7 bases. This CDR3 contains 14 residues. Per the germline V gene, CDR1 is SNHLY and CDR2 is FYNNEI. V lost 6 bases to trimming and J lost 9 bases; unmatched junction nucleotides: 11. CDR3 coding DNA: TGTGCCAGCAGCGCTACCAGGCCGGGGGGTGAGCAGTTCTTC. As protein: CASSATRPGGEQFF. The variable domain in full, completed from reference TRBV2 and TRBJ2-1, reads EPEVTQTPSHQVTQMGQEVILRCVPISNHLYFYWYRQILGQKVEFLVSFYNNEISEKSEIFDDQFSVERPDGSNFTLKIRSTKLEDSAMYFCASSATRPGGEQFFGPGTRLTVL.

The CDR3 loop reads CASSHDSGGAGNTIYF. CDR3 nucleotides: TGCGCCAGCAGCCATGACTCCGGGGGAGCTGGAAACACCATATATTTT. The V and J genes are TRBV4-3 and TRBJ1-3; a possible D gene is TRBD1 (5 bases). The CDR3 has 16 amino acids. V shed 3 bases and J shed 2 bases, with 14 bases lying between them. Germline V gene sequence: CDR1 LGHNA, CDR2 YSLEER.

Here the CDR3 DNA reads TGCGCCAGCACCTCGGGGGTTGGCACAGATACGCAGTATTTT. This encodes CASTSGVGTDTQYF. J is TRBJ2-3 and V is TRBV5-1; the D gene is possibly TRBD2 (6 bases). The CDR3 loop spans 14 amino acids. Germline CDR1 and CDR2: SGHRS and YFSETQ. The V end was cut by 6 bases, the J end by 1 base, with 12 bases between. The full variable domain, in which reference TRBV5-1 and TRBJ2-3 provide the parts outside the CDR3, is KAGVTQTPRYLIKTRGQQVTLSCSPISGHRSVSWYQQTPGQGLQFLFEYFSETQRNKGNFPGRFSGRQFSNSRSEMNVSTLELGDSALYLCASTSGVGTDTQYFGPGTRLTVL.

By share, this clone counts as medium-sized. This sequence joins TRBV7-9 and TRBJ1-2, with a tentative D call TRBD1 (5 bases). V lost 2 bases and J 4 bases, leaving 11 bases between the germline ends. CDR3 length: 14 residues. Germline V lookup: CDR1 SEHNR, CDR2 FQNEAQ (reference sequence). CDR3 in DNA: TGTGCCAGCAGCTTAACGGAGGGGTCCTATGGCTACACCTTC. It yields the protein CASSLTEGSYGYTF.

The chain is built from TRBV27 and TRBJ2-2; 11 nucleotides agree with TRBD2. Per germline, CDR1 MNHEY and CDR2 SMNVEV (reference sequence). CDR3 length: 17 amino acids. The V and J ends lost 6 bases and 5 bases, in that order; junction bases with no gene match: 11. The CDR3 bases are TGTGCCAGCAGGCATAATAGCGGGGGGGCCCGGACCGGGGAGCTGTTTTTT. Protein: CASRHNSGGARTGELFF.

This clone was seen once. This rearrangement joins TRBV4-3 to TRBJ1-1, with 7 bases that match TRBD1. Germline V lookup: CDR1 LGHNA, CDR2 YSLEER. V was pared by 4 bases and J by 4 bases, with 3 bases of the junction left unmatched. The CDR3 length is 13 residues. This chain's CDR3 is CASSRQGVTEAFF. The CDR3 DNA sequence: TGCGCCAGCAGCCGACAGGGAGTCACTGAAGCTTTCTTT.

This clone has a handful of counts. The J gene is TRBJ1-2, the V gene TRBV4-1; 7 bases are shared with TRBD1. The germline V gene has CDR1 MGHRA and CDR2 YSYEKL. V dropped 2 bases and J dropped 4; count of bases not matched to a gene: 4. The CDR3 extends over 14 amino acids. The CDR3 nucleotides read TGCGCCAGCAGCCAAAGACAGGGAGGCTATGGCTACACCTTC. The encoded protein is CASSQRQGGYGYTF.